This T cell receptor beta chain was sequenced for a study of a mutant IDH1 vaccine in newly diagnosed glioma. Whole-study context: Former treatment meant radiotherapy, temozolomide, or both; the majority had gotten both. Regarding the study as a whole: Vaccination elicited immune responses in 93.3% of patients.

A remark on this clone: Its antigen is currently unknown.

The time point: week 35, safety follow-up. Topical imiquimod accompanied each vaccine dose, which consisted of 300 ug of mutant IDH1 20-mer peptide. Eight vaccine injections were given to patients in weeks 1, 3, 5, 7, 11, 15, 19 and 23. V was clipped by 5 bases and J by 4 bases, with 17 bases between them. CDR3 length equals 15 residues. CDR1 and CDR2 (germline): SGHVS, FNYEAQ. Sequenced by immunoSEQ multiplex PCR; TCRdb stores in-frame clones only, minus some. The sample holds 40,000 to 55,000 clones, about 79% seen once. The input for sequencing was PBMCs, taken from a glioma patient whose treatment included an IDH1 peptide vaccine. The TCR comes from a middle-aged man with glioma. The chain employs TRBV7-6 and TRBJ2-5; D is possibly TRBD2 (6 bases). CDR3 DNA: TGTGCCAGCAGCCTGTTCGGGAGTGAGGGAGAGACCCAGTACTTC. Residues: CASSLFGSEGETQYF.